The 16 T cell receptor beta chains in this list originate from one sample, sequenced in a study. MiXCR, applied by TCRdb to the 5' RACE reads, yields one record per CDR3 protein. Of tens of thousands of distinct CDR3 sequences in the sample, approximately 30% were seen once. What was sequenced was naive CD4+ T cells sorted from a lymph node. Subset reported: naive CD4+ T cells, CD4+CD45RA+CD25-. These receptors were taken from a female donor with breast cancer.

In its sample, this clonotype was seen a few times. The rearrangement joins TRBV12-3 or TRBV12-4 to TRBJ2-2; D ambiguous. The CDR3 loop spans 14 amino acids. V lost 2 bases and J 3 bases, leaving 7 bases between the germline ends. CDR3 residues: CASSLSDYTGELFF. The CDR3 DNA reads as TGTGCCAGCAGTTTATCCGATTACACCGGGGAGCTGTTTTTT.

This clonotype turned up a few times. This chain uses TRBV20-1 with TRBJ2-5; perhaps TRBD2 as D (6 bases). From germline, CDR1 is DFQATT and CDR2 SNEGSKA (reference sequence). The CDR3 totals 13 residues. The V end was cut by 5 bases, the J end by 3 bases, with 13 bases between. The CDR3, as DNA: TGCAGTGCTGAATCCGGGGGAGAAGAGACCCAGTACTTC. It encodes CSAESGGEETQYF.

The J gene is TRBJ1-5, the V gene TRBV15; D not resolved. The CDR3 loop spans 15 amino acids. The V gene's germline CDR1 is LNHNV and CDR2 YYDKDF (reference sequence). Trimming shortened V by 0 bases and J by 1 base, and 7 bases separated the two germline ends. The CDR3 is CATSRDTISNQPQHF. In nucleotides, the CDR3 is TGTGCCACCAGCAGAGACACGATAAGCAATCAGCCCCAGCATTTT. Filled out from reference TRBV15 and TRBJ1-5, the complete variable domain reads DAMVIQNPRYQVTQFGKPVTLSCSQTLNHNVMYWYQQKSSQAPKLLFHYYDKDFNNEADTPDNFQSRRPNTSFCFLDIRSPGLGDTAMYLCATSRDTISNQPQHFGDGTRLSIL.

This chain joins TRBV12-3 or TRBV12-4 and TRBJ1-5; D may be TRBD1 (5 bases). V was cut by 4 bases and J by 2 bases, with 15 bases left in between. The CDR3 is 16 residues long. CDR3: CASSYSGAGGNQPQHF. In DNA, the CDR3 is TGTGCCAGCAGTTATTCTGGGGCTGGGGGCAATCAGCCCCAGCATTTT.

Worth noting for this clonotype: An end of the junction does not agree with germline; a read error may underlie this. The genes are TRBV29-1 and TRBJ1-5; 7 nucleotides align to TRBD1. This CDR3 is built from 14 residues. In germline, CDR1 is SQVTM, CDR2 ANQGSEA. CDR3 loop: CGVAGTDQLGPQHF. The CDR3 nucleotides are TGCGGCGTCGCCGGGACAGACCAGCTGGGGCCCCAGCATTTT. The complete variable domain, with remaining parts taken from reference TRBV29-1 and TRBJ1-5, reads SAVISQKPSRDICQRGTSLTIQCQVDSQVTMMFWYRQQPGQSLTLIATANQGSEATYESGFVIDKFPISRPNLTFSTLTVSNMSPEDSSIYLCGVAGTDQLGPQHFGDGTRLSIL.

Comments on this clonotype: A read error may produce the germline difference seen at one junction end. This chain uses TRBV5-1 with TRBJ1-1; 7 positions agree with TRBD1. Per the germline V gene, CDR1 is SGHRS and CDR2 is YFSETQ. This CDR3 contains 15 residues. The CDR3 DNA is TGCGCCAGCAGCAACCGACAGGGTCTGAACACCGAAGCTTTCTTT. This encodes CASSNRQGLNTEAFF.

The CDR3 loop reads CASRGQATYEQYF. In DNA, the CDR3 is TGTGCCAGCAGGGGGCAGGCGACCTACGAGCAGTACTTC. The J gene is TRBJ2-7, the V gene TRBV2; D perhaps matches TRBD1 (5 bases). V was shortened by 6 bases and J by 2 bases, with 11 bases between the two germline ends. From germline, CDR1 is SNHLY and CDR2 FYNNEI. CDR3 length equals 13 residues.

The chain has TRBV6-6 and TRBJ1-2; maybe TRBD1 (6 bases). With 6 bases removed from V and 9 bases from J, the gap between germline ends came to 17 bases. The germline CDR1 and CDR2 sequences are MNHNY and SVGAGI (reference sequence). The CDR3 is made up of 13 amino acids. This chain's CDR3 is CASSDRRPWSYTF. The CDR3 bases are TGTGCCAGCAGCGACAGGCGCCCCTGGAGCTACACCTTC.

This clonotype was seen more than once but under ten times. V and J are TRBV12-3 or TRBV12-4 and TRBJ2-3; a weak D match, TRBD2 (5 bases). The CDR3 extends over 14 amino acids. The CDR3 coding sequence is TGTGCAACTAGAAAGGTAGCTAGCACAGATACGCAGTATTTT. This encodes CATRKVASTDTQYF.

In its sample, this clonotype was seen many times. The chain links TRBV4-2 to TRBJ1-2, with D unclear. Germline V gives CDR1 LGHNA, CDR2 YNFKEQ. V was trimmed by 0 bases and J by 3 bases, leaving 8 bases between them. The CDR3 is made up of 14 amino acids. The chain's CDR3 is CASSQERSDYGYTF. DNA for the CDR3: TGTGCCAGCAGCCAAGAACGGTCAGACTATGGCTACACCTTC.

This clonotype was detected ten times or more. The chain recombines TRBV5-1 with TRBJ2-1; 7 bases align to TRBD2. The CDR3 is 15 amino acids. In germline, CDR1 is SGHRS, CDR2 YFSETQ. Unmatched junction bases numbered 4, after V lost 0 bases and J lost 4 bases. DNA for the CDR3: TGCGCCAGCAGCTTGGAGGCTAGCGGTTACAATGAGCAGTTCTTC. Its protein is CASSLEASGYNEQFF.

This clonotype was seen many times. CDR3 residues: CASSPGLTNTRAFF. DNA of the CDR3: TGCGCCAGCAGCCCTGGACTTACGAACACTCGGGCTTTCTTT. The chain joins TRBV5-1 to TRBJ1-1; D gene ambiguous. Germline V gene data show CDR1 as SGHRS and CDR2 as YFSETQ. The CDR3 runs to 14 residues. Trimming pared 4 bases from V and 11 bases from J, leaving 21 bases between.

This clonotype was detected only a few times. The chain links TRBV12-3 or TRBV12-4 to TRBJ1-4; 9 positions agree with TRBD1. The CDR3 is 14 residues long. V shed 6 bases, J shed 10 bases, and the junction held 9 bases outside the gene matches. In DNA form, the CDR3 reads TGTGCCAGCAGCCTAGGACAGGGGCACGGAAAACTGTTTTTT. Residues: CASSLGQGHGKLFF.

This clonotype showed up many times. The chain couples TRBV20-1 to TRBJ2-7; 9 nucleotides match TRBD2. Germline V gives CDR1 DFQATT, CDR2 SNEGSKA (reference sequence). The V gene end was trimmed by 4 bases and the J gene end by 2 bases; junction bases not matched to a gene: 0. CDR3 length equals 12 residues. The CDR3 DNA sequence: TGCAGTGCTAAGCGGGGGGCCTACGAGCAGTACTTC. It encodes CSAKRGAYEQYF.

This clonotype was detected a few times. J is TRBJ1-1 and V is TRBV7-9; no definite D call. The ends were cut back, 10 bases at V and 1 base at J, with 40 bases in the middle. This CDR3 comprises 22 residues. Germline-derived CDR1 and CDR2 are SEHNR and FQNEAQ (reference sequence). The DNA of the CDR3 is TGTGCCATCCTTCCCTTAACCCTGGGGAGAACCCCCTCCCGAACCCGGAACACTGAAGCTTTCTTT. Amino acid sequence: CAILPLTLGRTPSRTRNTEAFF.

The chain recombines TRBV7-9 with TRBJ1-1, with no clear D. There are 10 residues in the CDR3. Trimming took off 1 base at V and 9 bases at J, with 3 bases between the two ends. Germline V gene lookup returns CDR1 SEHNR and CDR2 FQNEAQ (reference sequence). CDR3 coding DNA: TGTGCCAGCAGCTTAGATAAAGCTTTCTTT. Protein sequence: CASSLDKAFF.